One sample yielded the 5 T cell receptor beta chains listed below, sequenced in a study of blood T cell repertoires in COVID-19. The repertoire was sequenced with immunoSEQ multiplex PCR; TCRdb's copy has only in-frame clones and lacks some. The sample holds approximately 65,000 clones, 80% to 90% seen once. The sample taken for sequencing was peripheral blood. Receptors originate from a woman aged 50 to 60 with active COVID-19.

This chain joins TRBV27 and TRBJ1-2, with TRBD1 as a possible D gene (6 bases). V gave up 2 bases and J gave up 3 bases, with 10 bases separating them. The length of the CDR3 is 14 residues. CDR1 MNHEY and CDR2 SMNVEV come from the germline V gene (reference sequence). The CDR3 loop is CASSLTGYHYGYTF. The CDR3, as DNA: TGTGCCAGCAGTTTAACAGGGTACCACTATGGCTACACCTTC.

This clone was found once. CDR3 in amino acids: CASSKYRELAMNTEAFF. The CDR3 bases are TGTGCCAGCAGCAAATACAGGGAATTGGCTATGAACACTGAAGCTTTCTTT. The rearrangement joins TRBV2 to TRBJ1-1; possible D gene TRBD1, 6 bases. The ends were cut back, 6 bases at V and 0 bases at J, with 20 bases in the middle. In germline, CDR1 is SNHLY, CDR2 FYNNEI. The CDR3 is 17 amino acids. Supplemented by reference TRBV2 and TRBJ1-1, the full variable domain reads EPEVTQTPSHQVTQMGQEVILRCVPISNHLYFYWYRQILGQKVEFLVSFYNNEISEKSEIFDDQFSVERPDGSNFTLKIRSTKLEDSAMYFCASSKYRELAMNTEAFFGQGTRLTVV.

V is TRBV3-1 (or the pseudogene TRBV3-2) and J is TRBJ1-1; unclear D gene. Germline V gene lookup returns CDR1 LGHDT and CDR2 YNNKEL (reference sequence). The CDR3 totals 12 residues. Deletions cut 3 bases from V and 1 base from J, with 3 bases between. The CDR3 here is CASSHRNTEAFF. The CDR3 bases are TGTGCCAGCAGCCACAGGAACACTGAAGCTTTCTTT.

The rearrangement uses TRBV7-8 and TRBJ2-2, with TRBD2 matching 15 bases. V gave up 5 bases and J gave up 0 bases; unmatched junction bases: 4. The CDR3 has 18 amino acids. The germline V gene encodes CDR1 SGHVS and CDR2 FQNEAQ. CDR3 sequence reads: CASSKGLAGGANTGELFF. In DNA form, the CDR3 reads TGTGCCAGCAGCAAGGGACTAGCGGGAGGCGCGAACACCGGGGAGCTGTTTTTT.

The chain employs TRBV18 and TRBJ1-3; D is perhaps TRBD1 (5 bases). From germline, CDR1 is KGHSH and CDR2 LQKENI. Trimming took off 2 bases at V and 6 bases at J, with 17 bases between the two ends. CDR3 length: 16 amino acids. The CDR3 sequence: CASSPGAPGKKNTIYF. In nucleotides, the CDR3 is TGTGCCAGCTCACCAGGGGCCCCTGGGAAAAAAAACACCATATATTTT.